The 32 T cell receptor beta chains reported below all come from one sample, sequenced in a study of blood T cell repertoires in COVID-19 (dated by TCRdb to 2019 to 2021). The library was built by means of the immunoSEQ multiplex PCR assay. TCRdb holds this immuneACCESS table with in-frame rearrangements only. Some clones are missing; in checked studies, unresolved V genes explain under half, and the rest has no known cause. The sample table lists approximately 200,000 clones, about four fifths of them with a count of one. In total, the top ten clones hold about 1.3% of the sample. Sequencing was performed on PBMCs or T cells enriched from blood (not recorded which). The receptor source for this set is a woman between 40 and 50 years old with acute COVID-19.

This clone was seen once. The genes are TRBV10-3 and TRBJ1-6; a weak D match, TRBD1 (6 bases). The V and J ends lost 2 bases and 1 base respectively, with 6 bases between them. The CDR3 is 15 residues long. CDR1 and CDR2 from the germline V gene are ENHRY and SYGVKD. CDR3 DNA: TGTGCCATCAGTGAGGACAGGTCCTATAATTCACCCCTCCACTTT. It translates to CAISEDRSYNSPLHF.

CDR3 region: CASSSGTALAKNIQYF. CDR3 nucleotides: TGTGCCAGCAGTTCTGGGACAGCACTAGCCAAAAACATTCAGTACTTC. This chain links TRBV6-5 with TRBJ2-4, with 7 bases matching TRBD1. CDR1 MNHEY and CDR2 SVGAGI come from the germline V gene. The CDR3 runs 16 residues. V was pared by 4 bases and J by 0 bases, with 6 bases of the junction left unmatched.

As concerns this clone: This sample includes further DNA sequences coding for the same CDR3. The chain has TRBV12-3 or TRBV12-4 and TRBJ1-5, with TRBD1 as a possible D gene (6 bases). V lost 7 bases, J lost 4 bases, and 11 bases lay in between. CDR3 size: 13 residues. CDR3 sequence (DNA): TGTGCCAGCACATTAGGGGGAAATCAGCCCCAGCATTTT. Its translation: CASTLGGNQPQHF.

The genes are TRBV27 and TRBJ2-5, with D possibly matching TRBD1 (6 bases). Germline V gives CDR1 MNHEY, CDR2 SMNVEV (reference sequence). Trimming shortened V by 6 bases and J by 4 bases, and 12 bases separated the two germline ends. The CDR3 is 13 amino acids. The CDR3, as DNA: TGTGCCAGCAGCCCACAGGGATTAGAGACCCAGTACTTC. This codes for CASSPQGLETQYF.

CDR3 DNA: TGTGCCAGCAGCTTGGCCGAACTAGCTTTCTTT. It is translated as CASSLAELAFF. V and J are TRBV5-6 and TRBJ1-1, with D unclear. Germline values: CDR1 SGHDT, CDR2 YYEEEE. V was shortened by 0 bases and J by 10 bases, with 7 bases between the two germline ends. This CDR3 is 11 amino acids long.

The CDR3 DNA reads as TGTGCCAGCAGTTTAGGGGCAGGGGACTCCTACAATGAGCAGTTCTTC. Protein: CASSLGAGDSYNEQFF. The rearrangement uses TRBV28 and TRBJ2-1; D possibly corresponds to TRBD1 (6 bases). The CDR3 has 16 amino acids. V was trimmed by 2 bases and J by 0 bases, leaving 11 bases between them. Germline V gene data show CDR1 as MDHEN and CDR2 as SYDVKM.

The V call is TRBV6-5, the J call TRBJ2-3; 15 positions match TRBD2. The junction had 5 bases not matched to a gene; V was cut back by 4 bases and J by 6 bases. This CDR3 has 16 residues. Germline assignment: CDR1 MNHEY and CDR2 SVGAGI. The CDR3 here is CASSSGLAGGRDTQYF. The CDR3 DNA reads TGTGCCAGCAGTTCAGGACTAGCGGGGGGGCGGGATACGCAGTATTTT.

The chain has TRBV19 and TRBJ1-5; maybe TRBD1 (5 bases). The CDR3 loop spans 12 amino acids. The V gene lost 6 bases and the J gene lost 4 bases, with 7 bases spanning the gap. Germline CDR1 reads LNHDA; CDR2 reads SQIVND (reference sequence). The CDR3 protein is CASRGTNQPQHF. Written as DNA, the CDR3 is TGTGCCAGTAGGGGGACTAATCAGCCCCAGCATTTT.

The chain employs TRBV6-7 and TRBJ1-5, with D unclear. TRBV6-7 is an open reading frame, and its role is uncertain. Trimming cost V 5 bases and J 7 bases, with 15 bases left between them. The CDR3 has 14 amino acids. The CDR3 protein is CASSLLDWRQPQHF. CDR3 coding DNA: TGTGCCAGCAGTCTGCTGGACTGGAGGCAGCCCCAGCATTTT.

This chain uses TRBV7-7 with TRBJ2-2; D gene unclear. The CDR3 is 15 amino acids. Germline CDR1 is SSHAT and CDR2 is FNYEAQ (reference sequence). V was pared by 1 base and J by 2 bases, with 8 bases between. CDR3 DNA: TGTGCCAGCAGCTTAGATTCGGTAAACACCGGGGAGCTGTTTTTT. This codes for CASSLDSVNTGELFF.

CDR3 amino acids: CASSFFTSGSTDTQYF. DNA of the CDR3: TGTGCCAGCAGCTTTTTCACTAGCGGGAGCACAGATACGCAGTATTTT. The rearrangement joins TRBV7-3 to TRBJ2-3, with 9 bases aligning to TRBD2. V trimming: 3 bases; J trimming: 0 bases; junction bases outside the gene matches: 4. This CDR3 comprises 16 residues. Germline V gene sequence: CDR1 SGHTA, CDR2 FQGTGA. Full variable domain (missing parts from reference TRBV7-3 and TRBJ2-3): GAGVSQTPSNKVTEKGKYVELRCDPISGHTALYWYRQSLGQGPEFLIYFQGTGAADDSGLPNDRFFAVRPEGSVSTLKIQRTERGDSAVYLCASSFFTSGSTDTQYFGPGTRLTVL.

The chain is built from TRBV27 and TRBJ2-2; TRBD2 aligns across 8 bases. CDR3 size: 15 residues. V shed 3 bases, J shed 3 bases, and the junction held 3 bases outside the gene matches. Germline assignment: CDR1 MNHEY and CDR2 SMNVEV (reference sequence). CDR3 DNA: TGTGCCAGCAGTTTGAGAGCGGGGGACACCGGGGAGCTGTTTTTT. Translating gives CASSLRAGDTGELFF.

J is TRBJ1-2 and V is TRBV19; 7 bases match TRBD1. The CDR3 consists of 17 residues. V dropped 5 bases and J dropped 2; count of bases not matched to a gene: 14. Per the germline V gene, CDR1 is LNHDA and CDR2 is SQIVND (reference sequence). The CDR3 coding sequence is TGTGCCAGTAGTCCCCGGACAGGCTCAATGGGAAACTATGGCTACACCTTC. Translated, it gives CASSPRTGSMGNYGYTF.

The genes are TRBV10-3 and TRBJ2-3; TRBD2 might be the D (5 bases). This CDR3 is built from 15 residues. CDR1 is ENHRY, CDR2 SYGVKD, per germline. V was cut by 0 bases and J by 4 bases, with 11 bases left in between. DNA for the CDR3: TGTGCCATCAGTGAGTCGCTGAGGGATTCAGATACGCAGTATTTT. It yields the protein CAISESLRDSDTQYF.

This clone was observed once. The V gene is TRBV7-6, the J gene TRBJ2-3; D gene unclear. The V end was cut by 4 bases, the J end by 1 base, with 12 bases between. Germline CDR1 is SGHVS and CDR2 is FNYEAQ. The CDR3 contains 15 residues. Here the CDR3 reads CASSSSGLGTDTQYF. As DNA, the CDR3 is TGTGCCAGCAGCTCGTCCGGTTTGGGCACAGATACGCAGTATTTT.

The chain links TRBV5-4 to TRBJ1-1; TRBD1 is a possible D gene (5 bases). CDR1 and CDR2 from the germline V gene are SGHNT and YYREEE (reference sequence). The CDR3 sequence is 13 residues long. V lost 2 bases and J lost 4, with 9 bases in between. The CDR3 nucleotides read TGTGCCAGCAGCTTACAAGGGGCCACTGAAGCTTTCTTT. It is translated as CASSLQGATEAFF.

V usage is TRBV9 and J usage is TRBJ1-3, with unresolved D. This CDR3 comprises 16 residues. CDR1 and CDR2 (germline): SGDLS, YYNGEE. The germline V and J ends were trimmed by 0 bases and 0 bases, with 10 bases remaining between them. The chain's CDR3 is CASSVDTGTSGNTIYF. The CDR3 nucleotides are TGTGCCAGCAGCGTAGATACGGGAACCTCTGGAAACACCATATATTTT.

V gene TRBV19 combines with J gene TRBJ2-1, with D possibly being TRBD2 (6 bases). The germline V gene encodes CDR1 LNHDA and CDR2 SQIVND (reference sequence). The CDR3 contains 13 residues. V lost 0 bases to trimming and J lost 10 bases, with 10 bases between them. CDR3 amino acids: CASSIDVAGEQFF. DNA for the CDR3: TGTGCCAGTAGTATAGATGTCGCGGGGGAGCAGTTCTTC.

This CDR3 is CASSLWGGAYNEQFF. CDR3 sequence (DNA): TGTGCCAGCAGCTTATGGGGGGGCGCCTACAATGAGCAGTTCTTC. The chain is built from TRBV7-9 and TRBJ2-1, with D maybe TRBD2 (7 bases). The CDR3 consists of 15 residues. Germline values: CDR1 SEHNR, CDR2 FQNEAQ (reference sequence). V was cut by 2 bases and J by 2 bases, with 10 bases left in between.

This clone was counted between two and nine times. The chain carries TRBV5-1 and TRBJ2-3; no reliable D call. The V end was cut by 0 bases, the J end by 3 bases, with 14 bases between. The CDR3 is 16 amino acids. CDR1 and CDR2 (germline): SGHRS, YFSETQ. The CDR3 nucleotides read TGCGCCAGCAGCTTGGACGGGTCGACTCCTACAGATACGCAGTATTTT. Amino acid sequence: CASSLDGSTPTDTQYF.

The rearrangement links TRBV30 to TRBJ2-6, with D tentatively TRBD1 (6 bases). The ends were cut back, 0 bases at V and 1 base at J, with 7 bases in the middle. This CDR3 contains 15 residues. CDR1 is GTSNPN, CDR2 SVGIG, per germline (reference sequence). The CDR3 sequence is CAWSVGGSGANVLTF. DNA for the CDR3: TGTGCCTGGAGTGTAGGGGGATCTGGGGCCAACGTCCTGACTTTC.

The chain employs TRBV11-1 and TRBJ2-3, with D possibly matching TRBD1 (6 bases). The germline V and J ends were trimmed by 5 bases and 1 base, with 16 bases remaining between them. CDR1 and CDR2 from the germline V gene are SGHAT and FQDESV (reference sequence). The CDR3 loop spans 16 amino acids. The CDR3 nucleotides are TGTGCCAGCAGCCCCCCATGGGGGCACCGCACAGATACGCAGTATTTT. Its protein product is CASSPPWGHRTDTQYF.

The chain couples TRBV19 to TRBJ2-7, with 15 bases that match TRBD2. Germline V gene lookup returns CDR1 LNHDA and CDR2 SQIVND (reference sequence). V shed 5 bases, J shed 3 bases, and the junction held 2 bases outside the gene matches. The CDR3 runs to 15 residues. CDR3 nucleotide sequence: TGTGCCAGTAGTCCGGGACTAGCGGGAGGCTACGAGCAGTACTTC. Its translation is CASSPGLAGGYEQYF.

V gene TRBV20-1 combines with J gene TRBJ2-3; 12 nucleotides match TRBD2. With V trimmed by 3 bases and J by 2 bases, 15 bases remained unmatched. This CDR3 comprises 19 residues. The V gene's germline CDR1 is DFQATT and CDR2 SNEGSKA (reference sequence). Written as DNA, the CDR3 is TGCAGTGCTAGTCAGGGACTAGCGGGCGACTTACCGAACACAGATACGCAGTATTTT. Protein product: CSASQGLAGDLPNTDTQYF.

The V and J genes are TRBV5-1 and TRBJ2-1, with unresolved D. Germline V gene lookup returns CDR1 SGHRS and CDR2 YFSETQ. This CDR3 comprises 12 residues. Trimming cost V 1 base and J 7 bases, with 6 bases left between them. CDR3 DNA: TGCGCCAGCAGCTTGTCTTTTAATGAGCAGTTCTTC. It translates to CASSLSFNEQFF.

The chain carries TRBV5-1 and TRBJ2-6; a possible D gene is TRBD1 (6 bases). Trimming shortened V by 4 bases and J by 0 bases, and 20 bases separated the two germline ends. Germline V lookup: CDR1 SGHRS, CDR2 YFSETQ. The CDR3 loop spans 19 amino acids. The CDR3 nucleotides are TGCGCCAGCAGCCCCCGGGGCAGGGGATTGGACTCTGGGGCCAACGTCCTGACTTTC. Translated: CASSPRGRGLDSGANVLTF.

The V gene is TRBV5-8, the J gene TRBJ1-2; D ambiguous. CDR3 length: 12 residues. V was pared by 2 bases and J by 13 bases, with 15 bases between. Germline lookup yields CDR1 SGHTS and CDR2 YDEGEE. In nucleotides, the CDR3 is TGTGCCAGCAGCTTTGCGGCAGCCCGTAGCACCTTC. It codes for CASSFAAARSTF. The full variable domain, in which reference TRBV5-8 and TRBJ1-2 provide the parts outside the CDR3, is EAGVTQSPTHLIKTRGQQATLRCSPISGHTSVYWYQQALGLGLQFLLWYDEGEERNRGNFPPRFSGRQFPNYSSELNVNALELEDSALYLCASSFAAARSTFGSGTRLTVV.

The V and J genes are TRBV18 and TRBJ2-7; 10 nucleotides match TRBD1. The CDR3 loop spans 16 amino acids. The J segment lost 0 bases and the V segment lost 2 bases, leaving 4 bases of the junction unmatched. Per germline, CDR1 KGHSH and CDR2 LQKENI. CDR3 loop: CASSPADRGGSYEQYF. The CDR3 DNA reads TGTGCCAGCTCACCAGCGGACAGGGGGGGCTCCTACGAGCAGTACTTC.

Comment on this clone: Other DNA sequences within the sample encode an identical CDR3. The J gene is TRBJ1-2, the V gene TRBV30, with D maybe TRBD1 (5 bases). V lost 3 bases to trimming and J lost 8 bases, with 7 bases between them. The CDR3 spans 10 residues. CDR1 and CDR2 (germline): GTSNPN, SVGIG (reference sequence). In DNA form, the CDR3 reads TGTGCCTGGAGAAAGGGGGGCTACACCTTC. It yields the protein CAWRKGGYTF.

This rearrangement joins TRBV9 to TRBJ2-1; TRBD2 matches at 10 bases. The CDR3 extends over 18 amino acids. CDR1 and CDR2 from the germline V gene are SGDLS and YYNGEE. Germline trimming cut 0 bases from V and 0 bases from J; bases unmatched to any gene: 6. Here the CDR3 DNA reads TGTGCCAGCAGCGTAGAAGCGGGAGGGCGAGGCTCCTACAATGAGCAGTTCTTC. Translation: CASSVEAGGRGSYNEQFF.

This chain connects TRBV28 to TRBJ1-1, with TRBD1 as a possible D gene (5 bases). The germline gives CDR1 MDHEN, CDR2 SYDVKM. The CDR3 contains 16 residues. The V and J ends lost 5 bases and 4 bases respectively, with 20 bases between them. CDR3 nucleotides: TGTGCCAGCAGTCCCCCAGGACGGGCGGGGGGCACTGAAGCTTTCTTT. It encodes CASSPPGRAGGTEAFF.

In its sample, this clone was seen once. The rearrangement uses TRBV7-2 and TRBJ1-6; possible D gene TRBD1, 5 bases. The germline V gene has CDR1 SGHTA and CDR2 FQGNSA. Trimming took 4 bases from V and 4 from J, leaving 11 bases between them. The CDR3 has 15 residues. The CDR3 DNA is TGTGCCAGCAGCTCCCGACAGCAATATAATTCACCCCTCCACTTT. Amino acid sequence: CASSSRQQYNSPLHF.